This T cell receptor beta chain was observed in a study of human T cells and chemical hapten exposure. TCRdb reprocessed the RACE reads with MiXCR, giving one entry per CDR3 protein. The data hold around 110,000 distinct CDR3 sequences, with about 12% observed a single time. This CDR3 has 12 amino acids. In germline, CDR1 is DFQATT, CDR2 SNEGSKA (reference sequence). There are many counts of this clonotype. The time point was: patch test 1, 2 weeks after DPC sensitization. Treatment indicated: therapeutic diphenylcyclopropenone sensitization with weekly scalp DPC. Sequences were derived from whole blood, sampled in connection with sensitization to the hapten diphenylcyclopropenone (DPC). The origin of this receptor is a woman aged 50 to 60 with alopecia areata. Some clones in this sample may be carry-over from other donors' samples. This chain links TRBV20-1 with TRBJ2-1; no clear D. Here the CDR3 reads CSVPERYDEQFF. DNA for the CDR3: TGCAGCGTCCCCGAGAGGTACGATGAGCAGTTCTTC.